The 8 T cell receptor beta chains listed next were all sequenced from one sample in a study of Tregs in tolerant kidney transplant recipients. Clones were read by immunoSEQ multiplex PCR, and TCRdb kept only the in-frame ones, dropping some. The sample holds some 66,000 clones, roughly 89% seen once. The material was CD8+ T cells from blood, obtained before the transplant. These receptors came from a human donor who received a combined kidney and bone marrow transplant.

V is TRBV7-2 and J is TRBJ2-2; 13 positions agree with TRBD2. J lost 4 bases, V lost 3 bases, and 8 bases had no gene match. The length of the CDR3 is 18 residues. CDR1 SGHTA and CDR2 FQGNSA come from the germline V gene. CDR3 amino acids: CASSFLLAGGPGTGELFF. In DNA, the CDR3 is TGTGCCAGCAGCTTCCTACTAGCGGGGGGGCCGGGCACCGGGGAGCTGTTTTTT.

This clone occurred a few times. CDR3 sequence: CASSWGEGLEQFF. In DNA form, the CDR3 reads TGTGCCAGCAGCTGGGGGGAGGGCCTTGAGCAGTTCTTC. The J gene is TRBJ2-1, the V gene TRBV5-5; 7 nucleotides match TRBD2. Germline trimming cut 3 bases from V and 9 bases from J; bases unmatched to any gene: 6. Germline CDR1 is SGHKS and CDR2 is YYEKEE (reference sequence). The CDR3 extends over 13 amino acids.

The chain recombines TRBV9 with TRBJ2-3; TRBD2 matches 13 bases. Germline V gives CDR1 SGDLS, CDR2 YYNGEE. CDR3 size: 20 residues. J gave up 0 bases and V 0 bases, and 10 bases lay outside the gene matches. The CDR3 loop reads CASSVGLAGGWLESTDTQYF. The CDR3 nucleotides read TGTGCCAGCAGCGTAGGACTAGCGGGAGGATGGCTGGAGAGCACAGATACGCAGTATTTT.

The chain combines TRBV15 with TRBJ1-4, with D perhaps TRBD1 (6 bases). Trimming shortened V by 5 bases and J by 8 bases, and 15 bases separated the two germline ends. The CDR3 covers 14 residues. Germline V gene lookup returns CDR1 LNHNV and CDR2 YYDKDF (reference sequence). For the CDR3, the DNA is TGTGCCACCAGCCTACAGGGAAAAGACGAAAAACTGTTTTTT. Translated: CATSLQGKDEKLFF.

V usage is TRBV29-1 and J usage is TRBJ1-1, with a weak D call TRBD1 (6 bases). The CDR3 runs 15 residues. The germline V gene encodes CDR1 SQVTM and CDR2 ANQGSEA. The V gene lost 0 bases and the J gene lost 1 base, with 12 bases spanning the gap. Here the CDR3 reads CSVEDQGTGNTEAFF. CDR3 in DNA: TGCAGCGTTGAAGATCAGGGGACGGGGAACACTGAAGCTTTCTTT.

The chain carries TRBV15 and TRBJ2-7; tentatively, D is TRBD2 (5 bases). Germline V gene data show CDR1 as LNHNV and CDR2 as YYDKDF (reference sequence). Trimming took off 3 bases at V and 0 bases at J, with 12 bases between the two ends. The CDR3 consists of 15 residues. This chain's CDR3 is CATSRGAGGSYEQYF. In nucleotides, the CDR3 is TGTGCCACCAGCAGGGGCGCGGGTGGCTCCTACGAGCAGTACTTC.

This sequence joins TRBV14 and TRBJ1-2, with D possibly matching TRBD1 (6 bases). The germline V gene has CDR1 SGHDN and CDR2 FVKESK. Trimming took off 5 bases at V and 4 bases at J, with 14 bases between the two ends. This CDR3 has 14 amino acids. The CDR3 DNA sequence: TGTGCCAGCAGCGCCTGGGGGGGGCTCTATGGCTACACCTTC. Residues: CASSAWGGLYGYTF.

This chain connects TRBV6-5 to TRBJ2-1; 9 bases are a match to TRBD2. Looked up from germline, CDR1 is MNHEY and CDR2 is SVGAGI. The CDR3 loop spans 14 amino acids. Trimming cost V 2 bases and J 13 bases; bases outside gene matches: 9. CDR3 in amino acids: CASSYERGVNAQFF. The CDR3 region has the DNA TGTGCCAGCAGTTACGAGCGGGGGGTTAACGCTCAGTTCTTC.